This TCR beta chain derives from a study of T cells in Graves' hyperthyroidism and ophthalmopathy. Study findings and constraints: Patients with ophthalmopathy were separated from those with stable hyperthyroidism by a 13 V-J model.

As to this clonotype: Its target is unknown.

V was pared by 4 bases and J by 2 bases, with 15 bases between. Germline V gene data show CDR1 as SQVTM and CDR2 as ANQGSEA. The CDR3 is 14 residues long. Orbital computed tomography and thyroid ultrasound, together with serum TRAb and thyroxine and clinical symptoms, were used for diagnoses. Isolation of PBMCs was performed on around 10 ml fresh peripheral blood. The investigators amplified TCR beta CDR3 regions from RNA transcripts. TCR CDR3 regions were first amplified by RT-PCR with HTBI primers. Each CDR3 protein gets one entry after TCRdb re-called the multiplex PCR reads with MiXCR. The sample contains about 840,000 distinct CDR3 sequences, more than 30% of which appear only once.

The receptor was isolated from a man aged 18 to 30 with Graves' hyperthyroidism. The sample comprised blood. This chain connects TRBV29-1 to TRBJ2-7; D may correspond to TRBD1 or TRBD2 (7 bases each). The CDR3 nucleotides read TGCAGCGTTGCCGAGACAGGGAGGGCCTACGAGCAGTACTTC. Translated, it gives CSVAETGRAYEQYF.